These T cell receptor beta chains were read from a single sample in a study of beta chain features in type 1 diabetes. Assay used: immunoSEQ multiplex PCR; TCRdb lists only in-frame clones, some missing. The sample holds 20,000 to 25,000 clones, around 65% seen once. Material for sequencing was stem cell memory CD4+ T cells from blood. These receptors originate from a woman in her forties with type 1 diabetes. Each CDR3 is given with its conserved first and last residue. A D gene is named only where the DNA matches it firmly. A row's size may be missing; if present it is once, few, many or a size class.

V,J,D,size,DNA,CDR3
TRBV2,TRBJ1-2,.,.,TGTGCCAGCAGTGCCCTCAGGGTTGGCTACACCTTC,CASSALRVGYTF
TRBV23-1,TRBJ1-5,.,few,TGCGCCAGCAGTCAATCGAGAGGCTTGGGGAGCCCCCATCAGCCCCAGCATTTT,CASSQSRGLGSPHQPQHF
TRBV5-4,TRBJ1-3,.,.,TGTGCCAGCAGCTTGGGGCCAGCTGGAAACACCATATATTTT,CASSLGPAGNTIYF
TRBV7-9,TRBJ2-7,.,few,TGTGCCAGCAGCCCCACCCGGATCGACTTGCACTACGAGCAGTACTTC,CASSPTRIDLHYEQYF
TRBV7-2,TRBJ2-1,TRBD2,.,TGTGCCAGCAGCTTATGGGCTAGCGGGAGTGATGAGCAGTTCTTC,CASSLWASGSDEQFF
TRBV7-2,TRBJ1-5,.,.,TGTGCCAGCAGCTTAGTGGGGGGGGAGCAGGGGAGGCAGCCCCAGCATTTT,CASSLVGGEQGRQPQHF
TRBV6-5,TRBJ1-2,TRBD1,once,TGTGCCAGCAGCCTTACGGGACAGGGGATAGTCTACACCTTC,CASSLTGQGIVYTF
TRBV5-1,TRBJ2-3,.,.,TGCGCCAGCAGCTTGGGGAGCGTAGCTCAGGATACGCAGTATTTT,CASSLGSVAQDTQYF
TRBV5-4,TRBJ1-1,.,.,TGTGCCAGCACCTACGGACAGATGAACACTGAAGCTTTCTTT,CASTYGQMNTEAFF
TRBV7-2,TRBJ2-3,TRBD2,.,TGTGCCAGCAGCTTTCGACTAGCGGGGGCCGACACAGATACGCAGTATTTT,CASSFRLAGADTDTQYF
TRBV28,TRBJ2-2,TRBD2,.,TGTGCCAGCAGTTCAACTAGCGGGAGTAGGACCGGGGAGCTGTTTTTT,CASSSTSGSRTGELFF
TRBV4-2,TRBJ1-4,.,.,TGTGCCAGCAGCCGGAACCAGGGGCCCTCGACTAATGAAAAACTGTTTTTT,CASSRNQGPSTNEKLFF
TRBV5-1,TRBJ2-3,TRBD2,.,TGCGCCAGCATTAGCGGGGGGGCCGCAGATACGCAGTATTTT,CASISGGAADTQYF
TRBV5-6,TRBJ2-3,.,.,TGTGCCAGCAGCTTGCCCCAGGGTTCTAGCACAGATACGCAGTATTTT,CASSLPQGSSTDTQYF
TRBV6-6,TRBJ2-5,.,.,TGTGCCAGCCGGGAAGAGGTAGAGACCCAGTACTTC,CASREEVETQYF
TRBV30,TRBJ1-1,.,.,TGTGCCTGGAGTCCGGGAAAGAACACTGAAGCTTTCTTT,CAWSPGKNTEAFF
TRBV28,TRBJ1-4,.,.,TGTGCCAGCATCCAACCGAGGGAAAAACTGTTTTTT,CASIQPREKLFF
TRBV18,TRBJ1-1,TRBD1,.,TGTGCCAGCTCACCCGGGACAGAACTGGGTTGGGCTTTCTTT,CASSPGTELGWAFF
TRBV27,TRBJ2-5,TRBD1,.,TGTGCCAGCAGTATGGGACAGGGGAGGGAAGAGACCCAGTACTTC,CASSMGQGREETQYF
TRBV18,TRBJ2-7,.,.,TGTGCCAGCTCACCACCTCGGGGGACTCTATCCTACGAGCAGTACTTC,CASSPPRGTLSYEQYF
TRBV5-4,TRBJ2-2,TRBD1,few,TGTGCCAGCAGCTCCCGGGACAGGGGGATCTGGCGGAGAACCGGGGAGCTGTTTTTT,CASSSRDRGIWRRTGELFF
TRBV5-1,TRBJ2-1,.,few,TGCGCCAGCAGCTTAACTAGCCGGCACAATGAGCAGTTCTTC,CASSLTSRHNEQFF
TRBV28,TRBJ1-1,TRBD1,.,TGTGCCAGCAGTTCACCCTCTCGACAGGGGGACACTGAAGCTTTCTTT,CASSSPSRQGDTEAFF
TRBV2,TRBJ2-1,TRBD2,.,TGTGCCAGCAGTGAACGGGGCGGGGGGGCGAAAGGTGAGCAGTTCTTC,CASSERGGGAKGEQFF
TRBV5-4,TRBJ2-7,TRBD1,.,TGCGCCAGCAGCCAGGACAGGGACTACGAGCAGTACTTC,CASSQDRDYEQYF
TRBV7-9,TRBJ2-1,TRBD1,.,TGTGCCAGCAGCTTATGGATGCCGGGACAGGGGGCTTGGGAGCAGTTCTTC,CASSLWMPGQGAWEQFF
TRBV6-6,TRBJ2-3,TRBD2,.,TGTGCCAGCAGTCTCCTGACTAGCGGGGACGTTCATACGCAGTATTTT,CASSLLTSGDVHTQYF
TRBV7-9,TRBJ2-3,.,.,TGTGCCGGAGGGAGTAGCGGCACAGATACGCAGTATTTT,CAGGSSGTDTQYF
TRBV5-1,TRBJ2-1,.,few,TGCGCCAGCAGCTTGATCGGTAATGAGCAGTTCTTC,CASSLIGNEQFF
TRBV5-5,TRBJ1-5,TRBD1,.,TGTGCCAGCAGAAGAGGAGGGGGCCGAGGCAATCAGCCCCAGCATTTT,CASRRGGGRGNQPQHF
TRBV5-1,TRBJ1-1,TRBD1,.,TGCGCCAGCAGCTCCGGACAGGACACTGAAGCTTTCTTT,CASSSGQDTEAFF
TRBV28,TRBJ2-3,TRBD2,.,TGTGCCAGCACACCCCCTGGAGAGCGGGGGTTCATCTCGCAGTATTTT,CASTPPGERGFISQYF
TRBV5-4,TRBJ2-2,.,.,TGTGCCAGCAGCTCAAGGACTGTCACCGGGGAGCTGTTTTTT,CASSSRTVTGELFF
TRBV5-1,TRBJ2-1,.,once,TGCGCCAGCAGCTTATCCGGGGGCAATGAGCAGTTCTTC,CASSLSGGNEQFF
TRBV5-1,TRBJ2-7,.,.,TGCGCCAGCAGCTTGGAAAGGGGCCCCTACGAGCAGTACTTC,CASSLERGPYEQYF
TRBV2,TRBJ1-1,.,.,TGTGCCAGCGCACGAGGGAGGCCTGAAGCTTTCTTT,CASARGRPEAFF
TRBV4-3,TRBJ2-2,TRBD1,.,TGCGCCAGCAGCCCGGCCGGACAGGGCAGATCCGGGGAGCTGTTTTTT,CASSPAGQGRSGELFF
TRBV4-2,TRBJ2-1,TRBD2,.,TGTGCCAGCAGCCAAGAGTCTAGCGGGGGGCCTAGCTCCTACAATGAGCAGTTCTTC,CASSQESSGGPSSYNEQFF
TRBV28,TRBJ2-7,.,few,TGTGCCAGCTATAGCAACGGGGGCGAGCAGTACTTC,CASYSNGGEQYF
TRBV7-2,TRBJ2-1,.,.,TGTGCCAGCAGCCGGGCTGGGTCACTAGTTTCGTACTCCTACAATGAGCAGTTCTTC,CASSRAGSLVSYSYNEQFF
TRBV7-9,TRBJ2-2,.,few,TGTGCCAGCAGCCCACGGTCCACCGGGGAGCTGTTTTTT,CASSPRSTGELFF
TRBV28,TRBJ2-6,.,.,TGTGCCAGCAGTTTACCCCTCAGGGCTGGGGCCAACGTCCTGACTTTC,CASSLPLRAGANVLTF
TRBV28,TRBJ1-3,.,.,TGTGCCACATCCACTATACCGACCGGAAACACCATATATTTT,CATSTIPTGNTIYF
TRBV5-4,TRBJ2-1,TRBD2,few,TGTGCCAGCAGCTTTAGCGGGGGTGGCCATGAGCAGTTCTTC,CASSFSGGGHEQFF
TRBV10-3,TRBJ2-1,.,.,TGTGCCATCGGGGACTCCTTCGATGAGCAGTTCTTC,CAIGDSFDEQFF
TRBV7-2,TRBJ1-3,.,.,TGTGCCAGCAGCTTAGTGGGGAGCACTGGAAACACCATATATTTT,CASSLVGSTGNTIYF
TRBV6-6,TRBJ2-6,.,.,TGTGCCAGCACCGACTACAGTGGGGCCAACGTCCTGACTTTC,CASTDYSGANVLTF
TRBV7-3,TRBJ2-1,TRBD2,few,TGTGCCAGCAGCTTAGGCGGGAGGGAGGTGGATGAGCAGTTCTTC,CASSLGGREVDEQFF
TRBV7-2,TRBJ1-2,.,.,TGTGCCAGCAGCACTTACCTCGGGACTCAAAGGGGCTACACCTTC,CASSTYLGTQRGYTF
TRBV6-1,TRBJ2-6,.,.,TGTGCCAGCAGTGAACAGGCTCTCTCTGGGGCCAACGTCCTGACTTTC,CASSEQALSGANVLTF
TRBV7-9,TRBJ2-6,.,few,TGTGCCAGCAGCTCAGGGGGGAGAGGGGCCAACGTCCTGACTTTC,CASSSGGRGANVLTF
TRBV15,TRBJ2-7,TRBD1,.,TGTGCCACCAGCACCGGGACAGGTATTTACGAGCAGTACTTC,CATSTGTGIYEQYF
TRBV19,TRBJ1-5,TRBD1,.,TGTGCCAGTAACCCTGACAGGGGGGGAAATCAGCCCCAGCATTTT,CASNPDRGGNQPQHF
TRBV4-2,TRBJ1-1,.,.,TGTGCCAGCAGCCTAGGGGAAAGCACTGAAGCTTTCTTT,CASSLGESTEAFF
TRBV5-1,TRBJ2-2,TRBD2,once,TGCGCCAGCAGCTCCCTGGGGCCGGGGGGCACCGGGGAGCTGTTTTTT,CASSSLGPGGTGELFF